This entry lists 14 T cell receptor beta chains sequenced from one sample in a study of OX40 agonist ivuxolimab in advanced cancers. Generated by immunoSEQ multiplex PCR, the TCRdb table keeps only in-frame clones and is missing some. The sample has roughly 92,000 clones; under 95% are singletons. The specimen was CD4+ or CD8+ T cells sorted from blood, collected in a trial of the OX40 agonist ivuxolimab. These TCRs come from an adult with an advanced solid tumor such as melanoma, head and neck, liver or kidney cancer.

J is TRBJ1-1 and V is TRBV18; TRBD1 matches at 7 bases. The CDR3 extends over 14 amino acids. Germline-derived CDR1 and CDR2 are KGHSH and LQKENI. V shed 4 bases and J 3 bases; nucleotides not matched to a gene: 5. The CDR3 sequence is CASSQGAGDTEAFF. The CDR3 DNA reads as TGTGCCAGCTCACAGGGGGCTGGGGACACTGAAGCTTTCTTT. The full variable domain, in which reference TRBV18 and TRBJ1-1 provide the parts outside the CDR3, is NAGVMQNPRHLVRRRGQEARLRCSPMKGHSHVYWYRQLPEEGLKFMVYLQKENIIDESGMPKERFSAEFPKEGPSILRIQQVVRGDSAAYFCASSQGAGDTEAFFGQGTRLTVV.

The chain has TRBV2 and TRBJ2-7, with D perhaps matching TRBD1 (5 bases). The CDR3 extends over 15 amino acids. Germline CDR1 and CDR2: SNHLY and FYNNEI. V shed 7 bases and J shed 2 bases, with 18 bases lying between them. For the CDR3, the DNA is TGTGCCAGCAAACAAGGGGTAAGCCCAACCTACGAGCAGTACTTC. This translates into CASKQGVSPTYEQYF.

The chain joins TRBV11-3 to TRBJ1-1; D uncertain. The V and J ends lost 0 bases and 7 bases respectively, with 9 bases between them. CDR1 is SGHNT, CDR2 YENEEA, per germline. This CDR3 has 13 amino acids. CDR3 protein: CASSLDQAGEAFF. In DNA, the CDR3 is TGTGCCAGCAGCTTAGATCAAGCCGGTGAAGCTTTCTTT.

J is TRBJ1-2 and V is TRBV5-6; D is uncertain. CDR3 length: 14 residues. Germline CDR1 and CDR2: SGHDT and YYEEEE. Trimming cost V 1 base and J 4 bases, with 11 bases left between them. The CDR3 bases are TGTGCCAGCAGCTTGATCCGCCAGCCCTATGGCTACACCTTC. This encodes CASSLIRQPYGYTF.

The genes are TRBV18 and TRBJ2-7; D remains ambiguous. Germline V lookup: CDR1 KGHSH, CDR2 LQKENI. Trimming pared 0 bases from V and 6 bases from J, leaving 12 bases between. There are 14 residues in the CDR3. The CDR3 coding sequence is TGTGCCAGCTCACCACCCCTCGGTTCCGCCGAGCAGTACTTC. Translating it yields CASSPPLGSAEQYF.

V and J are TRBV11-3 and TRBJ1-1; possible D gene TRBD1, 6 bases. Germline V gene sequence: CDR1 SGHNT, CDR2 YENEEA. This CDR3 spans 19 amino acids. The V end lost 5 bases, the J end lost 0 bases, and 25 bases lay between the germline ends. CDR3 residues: CASSLRGGPRNTMNTEAFF. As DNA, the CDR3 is TGTGCCAGCAGCCTGCGTGGGGGGCCACGAAACACCATGAACACTGAAGCTTTCTTT.

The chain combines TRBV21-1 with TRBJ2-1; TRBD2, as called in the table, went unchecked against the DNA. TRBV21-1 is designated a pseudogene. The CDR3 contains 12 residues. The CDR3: CASSKPDNEQFF. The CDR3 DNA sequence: TGTGCCAGCAGCAAGCCGGACAATGAGCAGTTCTTC.

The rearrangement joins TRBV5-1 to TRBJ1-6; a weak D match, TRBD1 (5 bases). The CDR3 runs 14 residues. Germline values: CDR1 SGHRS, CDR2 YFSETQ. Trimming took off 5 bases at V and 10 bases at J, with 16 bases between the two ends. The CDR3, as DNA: TGCGCCAGCAGGTTAGGAGGGGTACTATCACCCCTCCACTTT. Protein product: CASRLGGVLSPLHF.

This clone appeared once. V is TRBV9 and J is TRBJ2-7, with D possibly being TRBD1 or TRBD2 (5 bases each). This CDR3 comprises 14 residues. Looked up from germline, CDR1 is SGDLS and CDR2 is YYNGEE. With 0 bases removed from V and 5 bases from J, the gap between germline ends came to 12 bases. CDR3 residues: CASSVGPGRHEQYF. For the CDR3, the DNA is TGTGCCAGCAGCGTAGGGCCGGGGCGACACGAGCAGTACTTC.

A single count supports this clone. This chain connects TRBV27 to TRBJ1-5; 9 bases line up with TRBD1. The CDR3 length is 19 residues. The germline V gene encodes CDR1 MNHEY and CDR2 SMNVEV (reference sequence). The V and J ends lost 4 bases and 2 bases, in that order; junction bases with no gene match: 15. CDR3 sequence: CASSSNRDREIWRNQPQHF. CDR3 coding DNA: TGTGCCAGCAGTTCGAACCGGGACAGGGAAATTTGGCGCAATCAGCCCCAGCATTTT.

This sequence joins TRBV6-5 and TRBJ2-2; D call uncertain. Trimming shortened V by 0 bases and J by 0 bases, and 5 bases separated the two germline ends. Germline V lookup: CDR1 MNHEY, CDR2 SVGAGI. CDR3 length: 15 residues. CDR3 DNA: TGTGCCAGCAGTTACTCGAGTGCGAACACCGGGGAGCTGTTTTTT. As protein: CASSYSSANTGELFF.

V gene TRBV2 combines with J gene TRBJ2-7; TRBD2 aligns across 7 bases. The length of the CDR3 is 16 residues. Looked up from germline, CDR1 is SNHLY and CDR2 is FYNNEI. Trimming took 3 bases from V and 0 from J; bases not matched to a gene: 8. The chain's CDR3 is CASSEIRASGSYEQYF. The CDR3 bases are TGTGCCAGCAGTGAGATCCGGGCTAGCGGCTCCTACGAGCAGTACTTC.

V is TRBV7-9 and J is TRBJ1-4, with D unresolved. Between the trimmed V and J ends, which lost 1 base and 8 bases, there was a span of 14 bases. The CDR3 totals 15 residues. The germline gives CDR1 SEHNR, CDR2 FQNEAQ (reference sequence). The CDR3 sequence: CASSLGTALREKLFF. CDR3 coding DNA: TGTGCCAGCAGCTTAGGGACGGCCCTTCGAGAAAAACTGTTTTTT.

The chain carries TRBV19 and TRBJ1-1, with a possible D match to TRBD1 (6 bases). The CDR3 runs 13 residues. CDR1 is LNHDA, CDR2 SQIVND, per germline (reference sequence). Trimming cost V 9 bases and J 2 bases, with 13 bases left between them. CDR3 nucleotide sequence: TGTGCCAGCGCTTCGACAGGTAACACTGAAGCTTTCTTT. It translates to CASASTGNTEAFF. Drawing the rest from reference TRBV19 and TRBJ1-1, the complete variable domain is DGGITQSPKYLFRKEGQNVTLSCEQNLNHDAMYWYRQDPGQGLRLIYYSQIVNDFQKGDIAEGYSVSREKKESFPLTVTSAQKNPTAFYLCASASTGNTEAFFGQGTRLTVV.